Following are 21 T cell receptor beta chains from one sample sequenced in a study of spatial heterogeneity in lung cancer. Their recognized antigens are unknown. Stated time point: sample taken at primary tumor resection. Study-wide points: Mutation counts in tumors were tracked by counts of expanded intratumoral alpha and beta TCRs.

MiXCR, run by TCRdb on the 5' RACE reads, gives a single entry per CDR3 protein. The table has about 9,800 distinct CDR3 sequences, about 54% seen once. The specimen was lung tumor tissue, collected at surgery. The receptors stem from a female donor with early-stage non-small cell lung cancer.

This clonotype has more than one count but fewer than ten. Being off target in a library aimed at alpha chains, this beta chain has a size of little meaning. The chain links TRBV4-1 to TRBJ2-3; D is possibly TRBD2 (5 bases). Germline CDR1 MGHRA, CDR2 YSYEKL. Trimming pared 1 base from V and 4 bases from J, leaving 12 bases between. This CDR3 contains 15 residues. The CDR3 spells CASSQVPAASDTQYF. For the CDR3, the DNA is TGCGCCAGCAGCCAAGTGCCAGCGGCTTCAGATACGCAGTATTTT.

This clonotype was seen only a few times. Being off target in a library aimed at alpha chains, this beta chain has a size of little meaning. V and J are TRBV5-1 and TRBJ1-1, with D perhaps matching TRBD1 (5 bases). The CDR3 sequence is 13 residues long. The V end lost 0 bases, the J end lost 5 bases, and 8 bases lay between the germline ends. Looked up from germline, CDR1 is SGHRS and CDR2 is YFSETQ. The CDR3 bases are TGCGCCAGCAGCTTGGTAGGGGCGACTGAAGCTTTCTTT. The encoded protein is CASSLVGATEAFF.

This clonotype was recorded a few times. As an off-target read in a library built for alpha chains, this beta chain has a frequency of little significance. The chain is built from TRBV4-2 and TRBJ2-3; D gene uncertain. Trimming stripped 1 base from V and 3 bases from J, with 11 bases between. The CDR3 sequence is 15 residues long. Germline V CDR1 and CDR2: LGHNA, YNFKEQ. CDR3: CASSQVEVGTDTQYF. The CDR3 DNA is TGTGCCAGCAGCCAAGTAGAGGTCGGGACAGATACGCAGTATTTT.

On this clonotype: Since it is a stray read in a library aimed at alpha chains, this beta chain has a size that is not meaningful. This rearrangement joins TRBV27 to TRBJ1-4; 8 nucleotides match TRBD1. Germline V gene data show CDR1 as MNHEY and CDR2 as SMNVEV (reference sequence). The ends lost 0 bases at V and 5 bases at J; junction bases unmatched: 2. The CDR3 loop spans 15 amino acids. DNA of the CDR3: TGTGCCAGCAGTTTATCACAGGGGGAAAATGAAAAACTGTTTTTT. It encodes CASSLSQGENEKLFF.

About this clonotype: For a library built for alpha chains, this beta chain is a stray read; little rests on its size. The CDR3: CASSWGSTDTQYF. CDR3 DNA: TGTGCCAGCAGTTGGGGGAGCACAGATACGCAGTATTTT. The V gene is TRBV12-3 or TRBV12-4, the J gene TRBJ2-3; D may match TRBD1 or TRBD2 (5 bases each). The CDR3 has 13 residues. V was pared by 4 bases and J by 0 bases, with 5 bases between.

Points on this clonotype: Because the library targeted alpha chains, this beta chain is an off-target read whose size means little. V usage is TRBV5-1 and J usage is TRBJ1-2; D is undetermined. CDR1 and CDR2 from the germline V gene are SGHRS and YFSETQ. The CDR3 has 14 amino acids. V was trimmed by 5 bases and J by 4 bases, leaving 15 bases between them. The CDR3: CASRGDVRSYGYTF. The CDR3 nucleotides read TGCGCCAGCAGGGGCGATGTAAGGAGCTATGGCTACACCTTC.

Comment on this clonotype: With the library built for alpha chains, this beta chain is off target and its frequency is not meaningful. The V and J genes are TRBV30 and TRBJ2-2; no firm D call. Germline loops: CDR1 GTSNPN, CDR2 SVGIG (reference sequence). V lost 0 bases to trimming and J lost 6 bases, with 2 bases between them. The CDR3 has 11 amino acids. The CDR3 is CAWSVPGELFF. The CDR3 DNA reads TGTGCCTGGAGTGTACCCGGGGAGCTGTTTTTT.

To note about this clonotype: With the library built for alpha chains, this beta chain is off target and its frequency is not meaningful. V and J are TRBV4-3 and TRBJ2-7; 7 bases align to TRBD1. This CDR3 is 16 amino acids long. Trimming took 0 bases from V and 2 from J; bases not matched to a gene: 7. The germline gives CDR1 LGHNA, CDR2 YSLEER. CDR3 protein: CASSQDLQGKAYEQYF. CDR3 DNA sequence: TGCGCCAGCAGCCAAGATCTACAGGGGAAAGCCTACGAGCAGTACTTC.

Notes on this clonotype: As an off-target read in a library built for alpha chains, this beta chain has a frequency of little significance. The J gene is TRBJ1-5, the V gene TRBV19; the D is unclear. V lost 6 bases to trimming and J lost 5 bases, with 11 bases between them. Germline CDR1 is LNHDA and CDR2 is SQIVND (reference sequence). This CDR3 has 13 residues. The CDR3 spells CASRAESHQPQHF. CDR3 nucleotide sequence: TGTGCCAGTAGGGCGGAAAGCCATCAGCCCCAGCATTTT. Supplemented by reference TRBV19 and TRBJ1-5, the full variable domain reads DGGITQSPKYLFRKEGQNVTLSCEQNLNHDAMYWYRQDPGQGLRLIYYSQIVNDFQKGDIAEGYSVSREKKESFPLTVTSAQKNPTAFYLCASRAESHQPQHFGDGTRLSIL.

As regards this clonotype: This beta chain is a stray sequence in a library constructed for alpha chains; its clone size is not meaningful. This rearrangement joins TRBV28 to TRBJ2-7; D is perhaps TRBD2 (5 bases). In germline, CDR1 is MDHEN, CDR2 SYDVKM. Trimming pared 0 bases from V and 2 bases from J, leaving 14 bases between. The CDR3 has 16 amino acids. The CDR3 loop reads CASSLWTEVAPYEQYF. In DNA, the CDR3 is TGTGCCAGCAGTTTATGGACCGAGGTAGCGCCCTACGAGCAGTACTTC.

With regard to this clonotype: Being off target in a library aimed at alpha chains, this beta chain has a size of little meaning. V is TRBV9 and J is TRBJ2-1; the D is unclear. CDR1 and CDR2 from the germline V gene are SGDLS and YYNGEE. The V gene lost 0 bases and the J gene lost 9 bases, with 19 bases spanning the gap. The CDR3 runs 16 residues. CDR3 residues: CASSVGRYTKSGEQFF. The CDR3, as DNA: TGTGCCAGCAGCGTAGGAAGATACACGAAATCGGGTGAGCAGTTCTTC. Combining the CDR3 with reference TRBV9 and TRBJ2-1 gives the whole variable domain DSGVTQTPKHLITATGQRVTLRCSPRSGDLSVYWYQQSLDQGLQFLIQYYNGEERAKGNILERFSAQQFPDLHSELNLSSLELGDSALYFCASSVGRYTKSGEQFFGPGTRLTVL.

With respect to this clonotype: Because this beta chain is a stray read in a library intended to capture alpha chains, its abundance should not be given much weight. V and J are TRBV3-1 and TRBJ2-3, with no clear D. The CDR3 sequence is 15 residues long. Trimming shortened V by 0 bases and J by 6 bases, and 13 bases separated the two germline ends. Germline CDR1 reads LGHDT; CDR2 reads YNNKEL (reference sequence). CDR3 nucleotide sequence: TGTGCCAGCAGCCAAGATCCGCGTAACTGGGATACGCAGTATTTT. Translating gives CASSQDPRNWDTQYF.

About this clonotype itself: This beta chain is a stray sequence in a library constructed for alpha chains; its clone size is not meaningful. This chain joins TRBV9 and TRBJ2-1, with 10 positions matching TRBD1. V shed 0 bases and J 6 bases; nucleotides not matched to a gene: 6. Germline V CDR1 and CDR2: SGDLS, YYNGEE. The CDR3 is 16 residues long. The CDR3 reads CASSVAGQGQSNEQFF. The CDR3 nucleotides are TGTGCCAGCAGCGTAGCGGGACAGGGGCAATCCAATGAGCAGTTCTTC.

As for this clonotype: A library prepared for alpha chains yielded this beta chain as an off-target read; its size is of little meaning. The genes are TRBV6-5 and TRBJ2-2; D not certain. Germline CDR1 is MNHEY and CDR2 is SVGAGI. Trimming pared 1 base from V and 2 bases from J, leaving 8 bases between. This CDR3 comprises 15 residues. DNA for the CDR3: TGTGCCAGCAGTTACTTCAGAGTTAACACCGGGGAGCTGTTTTTT. Protein sequence: CASSYFRVNTGELFF.

Comments on this clonotype: This beta chain is off target for a library built for alpha chains, so its abundance means little. This chain connects TRBV30 to TRBJ2-7; 9 bases are a match to TRBD1. The ends lost 2 bases at V and 3 bases at J; junction bases unmatched: 2. The germline V gene encodes CDR1 GTSNPN and CDR2 SVGIG (reference sequence). CDR3 length equals 13 residues. The CDR3 DNA sequence: TGTGCCTGGAGTCGGGACAGGGACTACGAGCAGTACTTC. It codes for CAWSRDRDYEQYF.

For this clonotype: This beta chain was picked up by a library intended for alpha chains and is off target, so its count carries little meaning. The V and J genes are TRBV3-1 and TRBJ2-5; 12 nucleotides match TRBD2. Germline lookup yields CDR1 LGHDT and CDR2 YNNKEL (reference sequence). Trimming cost V 6 bases and J 4 bases; bases outside gene matches: 9. The CDR3 runs 16 residues. CDR3 sequence reads: CASRPRLAGGRETQYF. CDR3 DNA: TGTGCCAGCAGGCCTCGGCTAGCGGGGGGGAGAGAGACCCAGTACTTC.

Concerning this clonotype: Since the library was made to target alpha chains, this beta chain is a stray read and its abundance is not meaningful. The chain couples TRBV20-1 to TRBJ2-3; 7 nucleotides match TRBD1. With V trimmed by 6 bases and J by 1 base, 7 bases remained unmatched. The CDR3 spans 14 residues. CDR1 is DFQATT and CDR2 is SNEGSKA in the germline V gene (reference sequence). Here the CDR3 DNA reads TGCAGTGCGGTAACAGGGGTAGGCACAGATACGCAGTATTTT. Amino acids: CSAVTGVGTDTQYF.

Notes on this clonotype: Because this beta chain is a stray read in a library intended to capture alpha chains, its abundance should not be given much weight. The rearrangement joins TRBV4-3 to TRBJ2-3, with D possibly TRBD2 on 6 matching bases. Germline values: CDR1 LGHNA, CDR2 YSLEER. V was clipped by 0 bases and J by 7 bases, with 11 bases between them. The CDR3 runs 14 residues. DNA for the CDR3: TGCGCCAGCAGCCAAGACCTAGCGCTGAATACGCAGTATTTT. Translating it yields CASSQDLALNTQYF.

Of note for this clonotype: Since the library was made to target alpha chains, this beta chain is a stray read and its abundance is not meaningful. This chain connects TRBV20-1 to TRBJ2-5; 12 bases fit TRBD1. The trim removed 6 bases at V and 5 bases at J, leaving 4 bases unmatched. The CDR3 sequence is 13 residues long. Germline V gives CDR1 DFQATT, CDR2 SNEGSKA (reference sequence). CDR3 in DNA: TGCAGTGCCGGGACAGGGGGCGAGGAGACCCAGTACTTC. Translated: CSAGTGGEETQYF.

Concerning this clonotype: Little can be read into the size of this beta chain, an off-target read in a library designed for alpha chains. This chain links TRBV29-1 with TRBJ1-2; 9 bases line up with TRBD1. The V gene end was trimmed by 5 bases and the J gene end by 7 bases; junction bases not matched to a gene: 8. This CDR3 comprises 13 residues. Per the germline V gene, CDR1 is SQVTM and CDR2 is ANQGSEA. Here the CDR3 reads CSVSGTGNSGYTF. CDR3 sequence (DNA): TGCAGCGTTTCCGGGACAGGGAATTCTGGCTACACCTTC.

On this clonotype: This beta chain is off target for a library built for alpha chains, so its abundance means little. The chain joins TRBV6-6 to TRBJ1-4; no reliable D call. Deletions cut 5 bases from V and 9 bases from J, with 13 bases between. The CDR3 has 13 residues. Looked up from germline, CDR1 is MNHNY and CDR2 is SVGAGI (reference sequence). CDR3 DNA: TGTGCCAGCAGTGAAGTGTGGCAGCAAAAACTGTTTTTT. Translation: CASSEVWQQKLFF.